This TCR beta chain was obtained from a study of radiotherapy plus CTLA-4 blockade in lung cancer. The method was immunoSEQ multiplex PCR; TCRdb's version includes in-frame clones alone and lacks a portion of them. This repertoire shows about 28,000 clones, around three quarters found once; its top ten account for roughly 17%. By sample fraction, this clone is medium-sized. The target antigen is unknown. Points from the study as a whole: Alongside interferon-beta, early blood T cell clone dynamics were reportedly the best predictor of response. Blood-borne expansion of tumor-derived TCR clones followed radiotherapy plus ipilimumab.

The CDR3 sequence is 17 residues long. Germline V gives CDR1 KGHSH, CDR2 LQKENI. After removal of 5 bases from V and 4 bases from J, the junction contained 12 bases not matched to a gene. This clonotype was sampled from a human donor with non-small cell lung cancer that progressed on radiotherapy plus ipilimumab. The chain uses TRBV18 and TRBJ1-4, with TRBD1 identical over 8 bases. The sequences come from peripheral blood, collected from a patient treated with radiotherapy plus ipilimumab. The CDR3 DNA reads TGTGCCAGCTCAGGGAGACAGGGGCGACAATTTAATGAAAAACTGTTTTTT. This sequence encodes CASSGRQGRQFNEKLFF.